Below, 21 T cell receptor beta chains from the same sample are listed, as sequenced in a study of long-term antiretroviral therapy in people with HIV. Version v3.0 of the immunoSEQ assay ran at survey level. Only in-frame clones appear in the TCRdb table, and some are missing; sequencing was by immunoSEQ multiplex PCR. The table records tens of thousands of clones, around 86% of them present only once. The sequencing used unsorted PBMCs, collected 1 year after starting antiretroviral therapy. The receptors shown here come from a man aged 18-30 years with HIV.

In nucleotides, the CDR3 is TGTGCCACAGAGGACGGGAGGTACAATGAGCAGTTCTTC. It encodes CATEDGRYNEQFF. The V and J genes are TRBV6-1 and TRBJ2-1; TRBD2 matches at 7 bases. Germline assignment: CDR1 MNHNS and CDR2 SASEGT. CDR3 size: 13 residues. Unmatched junction bases numbered 7, after V lost 10 bases and J lost 4 bases.

Concerning this clone: One junction end does not reproduce the germline sequence, and a read error may be involved. The genes are TRBV5-6 and TRBJ2-7, with 9 positions matching TRBD1. The germline gives CDR1 SGHDT, CDR2 YYEEEE. The CDR3 length is 14 residues. The CDR3 DNA sequence: TGCGCCAGCAGCTCTGCGGACAGGGGCTACGAGCAGTACTTC. Translated: CASSSADRGYEQYF.

This chain connects TRBV28 to TRBJ1-4; D might be TRBD1 (5 bases). Germline assignment: CDR1 MDHEN and CDR2 SYDVKM. CDR3 size: 15 residues. Trimming left V 4 bases short and J 5 bases short, with 14 bases between. In DNA, the CDR3 is TGTGCCAGCAGTTCCCCGACAGTGATCAATGAAAAACTGTTTTTT. Protein: CASSSPTVINEKLFF. Based on the CDR3 plus reference TRBV28 and TRBJ1-4, the full variable domain is DVKVTQSSRYLVKRTGEKVFLECVQDMDHENMFWYRQDPGLGLRLIYFSYDVKMKEKGDIPEGYSVSREKKERFSLILESASTNQTSMYLCASSSPTVINEKLFFGSGTQLSVL.

The chain is built from TRBV19 and TRBJ2-7, with 9 bases matching TRBD1. The CDR3 consists of 15 residues. V was clipped by 6 bases and J by 0 bases; unmatched bases: 6. CDR1 is LNHDA and CDR2 is SQIVND in the germline V gene (reference sequence). The CDR3 spells CASSLGQGSSYEQYF. In DNA form, the CDR3 reads TGTGCCAGTAGCCTGGGACAGGGCAGCTCCTACGAGCAGTACTTC.

The V call is TRBV19, the J call TRBJ2-7; 9 nucleotides align to TRBD1. CDR1 is LNHDA, CDR2 SQIVND, per germline (reference sequence). V lost 5 bases, J lost 2 bases, and 7 bases stayed unmatched. This CDR3 spans 15 amino acids. The CDR3 sequence is CASSPRDRATYEQYF. In nucleotides, the CDR3 is TGTGCCAGTAGTCCCCGGGACAGGGCCACCTACGAGCAGTACTTC.

V gene TRBV28 combines with J gene TRBJ1-1; D perhaps matches TRBD1 (6 bases). The V end lost 5 bases, the J end lost 5 bases, and 18 bases lay between the germline ends. Per germline, CDR1 MDHEN and CDR2 SYDVKM. The CDR3 has 15 amino acids. CDR3 DNA: TGTGCCAGCAGTCCCCTCAGGGGACGGCAGACTGAAGCTTTCTTT. Translating it yields CASSPLRGRQTEAFF.

This clone was picked up one time. V and J are TRBV19 and TRBJ2-4; D is uncertain. CDR3 size: 16 residues. V dropped 0 bases and J dropped 7 bases, with 16 bases sitting between them. Germline V gene lookup returns CDR1 LNHDA and CDR2 SQIVND (reference sequence). In nucleotides, the CDR3 is TGTGCCAGTAGTATAGAGGTGGCACTAAGCAGGAACATTCAGTACTTC. Amino acids: CASSIEVALSRNIQYF.

This chain uses TRBV2 with TRBJ2-1, with 9 bases identical to TRBD2. The junction had 9 bases not matched to a gene; V was cut back by 0 bases and J by 3 bases. Germline assignment: CDR1 SNHLY and CDR2 FYNNEI. This CDR3 is built from 18 residues. The CDR3 loop reads CASSEAYGPTSGYNEQFF. The CDR3 region has the DNA TGTGCCAGCAGTGAAGCCTACGGGCCGACTAGCGGCTACAATGAGCAGTTCTTC.

The V and J genes are TRBV7-6 and TRBJ1-1; 7 bases fit TRBD1. Trimming at V came to 5 bases and at J to 3 bases, leaving 21 bases not matched to a gene. Germline-derived CDR1 and CDR2 are SGHVS and FNYEAQ. This CDR3 comprises 19 residues. CDR3 residues: CASSPFGGYNRGSDTEAFF. CDR3 sequence (DNA): TGTGCCAGCAGCCCTTTTGGGGGGTACAACAGGGGAAGTGACACTGAAGCTTTCTTT.

Notes on this clone: At one of its ends the junction is not consistent with the germline gene, which may arise from a read error. V gene TRBV19 combines with J gene TRBJ1-1; D not resolved. Germline V gene lookup returns CDR1 LNHDA and CDR2 SQIVND (reference sequence). The length of the CDR3 is 13 residues. The CDR3 sequence: CASNIRVGTEAFF. The CDR3, as DNA: TGTGCCAGTAATATAAGGGTAGGGACTGAAGCTTTCTTT.

This chain uses TRBV19 with TRBJ1-1; D call uncertain. Germline values: CDR1 LNHDA, CDR2 SQIVND (reference sequence). The CDR3 runs to 12 residues. Trimming took off 7 bases at V and 5 bases at J, with 11 bases between the two ends. CDR3 coding DNA: TGTGCCAGTACTCAAGGGCTTACTGAAGCTTTCTTT. This translates into CASTQGLTEAFF.

The chain employs TRBV9 and TRBJ2-7; 8 bases match TRBD1. J lost 0 bases, V lost 3 bases, and 8 bases had no gene match. Germline V gene data show CDR1 as SGDLS and CDR2 as YYNGEE. This CDR3 has 16 residues. CDR3 protein: CASSAGGTGYSYEQYF. CDR3 DNA sequence: TGTGCCAGCAGCGCCGGAGGGACAGGATACTCCTACGAGCAGTACTTC.

This clone was seen a few times. The V and J genes are TRBV9 and TRBJ1-2; 7 bases are shared with TRBD1. CDR1 and CDR2 (germline): SGDLS, YYNGEE. This CDR3 region has 14 residues. The ends lost 0 bases at V and 7 bases at J; junction bases unmatched: 6. The CDR3 protein is CASSVGKGAGGYTF. As DNA, the CDR3 is TGTGCCAGCAGCGTAGGCAAGGGGGCTGGTGGCTACACCTTC.

The chain couples TRBV11-2 to TRBJ1-1, with D possibly being TRBD1 (6 bases). Germline CDR1 SGHAT, CDR2 FQNNGV. There are 12 residues in the CDR3. V shed 3 bases and J shed 11 bases, with 13 bases lying between them. CDR3 DNA: TGTGCCAGCAGCTTTGACAGGAGGGTCGCTTTCTTT. Encoded protein: CASSFDRRVAFF.

The rearrangement uses TRBV9 and TRBJ1-3, with TRBD1 matching 7 bases. V trimming: 0 bases; J trimming: 4 bases; junction bases outside the gene matches: 4. The CDR3 has 15 amino acids. Germline CDR1 SGDLS, CDR2 YYNGEE. CDR3 sequence (DNA): TGTGCCAGCAGCGTAGAGACAGGGACGGGAAACACCATATATTTT. It is translated as CASSVETGTGNTIYF.

The chain combines TRBV4-1 with TRBJ1-2, with D unclear. Germline V gives CDR1 MGHRA, CDR2 YSYEKL. This CDR3 contains 12 residues. The germline V and J ends were trimmed by 0 bases and 8 bases, with 7 bases remaining between them. The CDR3 DNA reads as TGCGCCAGCAGCCAAGATCTACGGGGCTACACCTTC. Amino acids: CASSQDLRGYTF.

The chain uses TRBV7-9 and TRBJ2-3; 15 bases agree with TRBD2. The CDR3 is 14 amino acids. Unmatched junction bases numbered 3, after V lost 5 bases and J lost 9 bases. Germline V gene data show CDR1 as SEHNR and CDR2 as FQNEAQ (reference sequence). In DNA form, the CDR3 reads TGTGCCAGCAGCGCCGGGACTAGCGGGGGGACGCAGTATTTT. Translation: CASSAGTSGGTQYF.

This sequence joins TRBV9 and TRBJ2-3; tentatively, D is TRBD2 (6 bases). The CDR3 sequence is 14 residues long. Germline assignment: CDR1 SGDLS and CDR2 YYNGEE. With 1 base removed from V and 1 base from J, the gap between germline ends came to 7 bases. The CDR3 coding sequence is TGTGCCAGCAGCGTATGGGGGGGCACAGATACGCAGTATTTT. This sequence encodes CASSVWGGTDTQYF. The whole variable domain, filled in from reference TRBV9 and TRBJ2-3, reads DSGVTQTPKHLITATGQRVTLRCSPRSGDLSVYWYQQSLDQGLQFLIQYYNGEERAKGNILERFSAQQFPDLHSELNLSSLELGDSALYFCASSVWGGTDTQYFGPGTRLTVL.

This clone was seen only once. The rearrangement links TRBV28 to TRBJ1-1; 9 positions agree with TRBD1. CDR1 is MDHEN and CDR2 is SYDVKM in the germline V gene. The CDR3 length is 16 residues. The ends lost 5 bases at V and 1 base at J; junction bases unmatched: 8. CDR3 loop: CASSVDRGEPNTEAFF. As DNA, the CDR3 is TGTGCCAGCAGTGTGGACAGGGGCGAACCGAACACTGAAGCTTTCTTT. Looking up the rest from reference TRBV28 and TRBJ1-1 gives the full variable domain: DVKVTQSSRYLVKRTGEKVFLECVQDMDHENMFWYRQDPGLGLRLIYFSYDVKMKEKGDIPEGYSVSREKKERFSLILESASTNQTSMYLCASSVDRGEPNTEAFFGQGTRLTVV.

The V and J genes are TRBV19 and TRBJ1-1; no reliable D call. The germline CDR1 and CDR2 sequences are LNHDA and SQIVND (reference sequence). The V and J ends lost 9 bases and 4 bases respectively, with 12 bases between them. CDR3 length equals 12 residues. CDR3 sequence reads: CASSWKGTEAFF. The CDR3, as DNA: TGTGCCAGCTCCTGGAAGGGCACTGAAGCTTTCTTT.

The chain combines TRBV6-6 with TRBJ2-1, with D unclear. Per the germline V gene, CDR1 is MNHNY and CDR2 is SVGAGI (reference sequence). CDR3 length equals 14 residues. The V end lost 7 bases, the J end lost 0 bases, and 10 bases lay between the germline ends. CDR3 protein: CASMLSSSYNEQFF. The CDR3 DNA reads TGTGCCAGCATGTTGTCTAGCTCCTACAATGAGCAGTTCTTC.